The clone carrying this T cell receptor beta chain was seen a few times. The antigen is undetermined. The authors took one heparinised blood draw, averaging approximately 120 mL, from each donor. The authors reverse transcribed all of the isolated RNA, so sequencing captured expressed TCRB transcripts. Measured with immunoSEQ multiplex PCR; TCRdb has only the in-frame clones, and not every one. The sample consists of a few hundred thousand clones, 11% of them appearing once. This specimen belongs to a study of beta chain features in type 1 diabetes. Overall study results and limits: Researchers cautioned that cDNA sequencing could over-represent cells with high TCR expression. Any HLA type influence on TCRB rearrangement was left unresolved here. Patients with Type 1 diabetes showed moderately but significantly shorter TCRB CDR3s in all four CD4+ subsets. Naive, central memory and Treg TCRB repertoires appeared more alike in patients than in healthy donors.

The sequenced sample consisted of naive CD4+ T cells from blood. The sequence came from a man aged 30 to 45 with type 1 diabetes.

The CDR3 bases are TGCAGCGCCACGAATAGCATGAACACTGAAGCTTTCTTT. It encodes CSATNSMNTEAFF. The chain links TRBV29-1 to TRBJ1-1, with D hard to call. V shed 7 bases and J shed 0 bases, with 12 bases lying between them. Germline lookup yields CDR1 SQVTM and CDR2 ANQGSEA. The CDR3 contains 13 residues.